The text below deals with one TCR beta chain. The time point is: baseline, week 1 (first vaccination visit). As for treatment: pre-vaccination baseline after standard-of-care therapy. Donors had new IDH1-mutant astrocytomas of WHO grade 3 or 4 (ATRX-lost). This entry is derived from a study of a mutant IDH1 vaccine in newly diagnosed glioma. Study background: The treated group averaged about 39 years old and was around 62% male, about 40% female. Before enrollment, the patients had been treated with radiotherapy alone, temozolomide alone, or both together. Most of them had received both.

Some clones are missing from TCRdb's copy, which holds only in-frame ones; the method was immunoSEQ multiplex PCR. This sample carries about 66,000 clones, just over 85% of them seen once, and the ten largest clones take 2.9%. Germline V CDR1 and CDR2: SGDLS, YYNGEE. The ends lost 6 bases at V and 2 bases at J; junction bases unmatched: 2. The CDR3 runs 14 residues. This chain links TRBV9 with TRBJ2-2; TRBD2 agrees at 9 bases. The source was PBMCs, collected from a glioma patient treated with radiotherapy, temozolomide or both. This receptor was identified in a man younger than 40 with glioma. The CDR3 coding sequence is TGTGCCAGCATGACTAGCGGTAACACCGGGGAGCTGTTTTTT. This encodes CASMTSGNTGELFF.